The 13 T cell receptor beta chains in this list originate from one sample, sequenced in a study of cytomegalovirus exposure and HLA in healthy donors. Both 60 Vbeta primers and 13 Jbeta primers went into the PCR. Some clones are missing from TCRdb's copy, which holds only in-frame ones; the method was immunoSEQ multiplex PCR. The table includes approximately 140,000 clones, roughly 80% detected once. Sample: PBMCs. These receptors originate from a man aged 40-55 years in good health and CMV-seropositive.

The rearrangement uses TRBV18 and TRBJ2-5, with no clear D. V was cut by 2 bases and J by 5 bases, with 9 bases left in between. Per germline, CDR1 KGHSH and CDR2 LQKENI. The CDR3 has 13 residues. The CDR3 coding sequence is TGTGCCAGCTCACCAGTCAGCGCGGAGACCCAGTACTTC. Translating gives CASSPVSAETQYF.

The J gene is TRBJ2-3, the V gene TRBV7-3; no clear D. The CDR3 is 15 residues long. Looked up from germline, CDR1 is SGHTA and CDR2 is FQGTGA. Trimming left V 5 bases short and J 3 bases short, with 15 bases between. For the CDR3, the DNA is TGTGCCAGCAGCCCCTCTAGTGGCCAAACAGATACGCAGTATTTT. Translating gives CASSPSSGQTDTQYF.

Concerning this clone itself: An end of the junction does not agree with germline; a read error may underlie this. This chain connects TRBV6-1 to TRBJ2-3; D unresolved. CDR3 length: 14 amino acids. The germline CDR1 and CDR2 sequences are MNHNS and SASEGT. Written as DNA, the CDR3 is TGTGCCGGCAGTGAAAGTCTAATAACAGATACGCAGTATTTT. Translated: CAGSESLITDTQYF.

V and J are TRBV28 and TRBJ1-3, with D unclear. Germline V gene sequence: CDR1 MDHEN, CDR2 SYDVKM. The CDR3 totals 15 residues. V dropped 5 bases and J dropped 0 bases, with 11 bases sitting between them. In DNA form, the CDR3 reads TGTGCCAGCAGTCCCCCCATAGTCTCTGGAAACACCATATATTTT. As protein: CASSPPIVSGNTIYF.

V is TRBV6-5 and J is TRBJ1-5; D is undetermined. Trimming removed 5 bases from V and 5 bases from J, with 10 bases in between. From germline, CDR1 is MNHEY and CDR2 SVGAGI. The CDR3 spans 13 residues. The CDR3 coding sequence is TGTGCCAGCAGTAAGCTCCGGGATCAGCCCCAGCATTTT. It encodes CASSKLRDQPQHF.

The chain carries TRBV5-1 and TRBJ1-2; a weak D match, TRBD1 (6 bases). The germline V and J ends were trimmed by 1 base and 2 bases, with 12 bases remaining between them. The CDR3 loop spans 15 amino acids. Per germline, CDR1 SGHRS and CDR2 YFSETQ. This chain's CDR3 is CASSLNGQPNYGYTF. CDR3 nucleotide sequence: TGCGCCAGCAGCTTGAACGGACAGCCGAACTATGGCTACACCTTC.

The rearrangement links TRBV5-1 to TRBJ2-6; D is possibly TRBD2 (6 bases). Between the trimmed V and J ends, which lost 4 bases and 4 bases, there was a span of 21 bases. In germline, CDR1 is SGHRS, CDR2 YFSETQ. This CDR3 region has 18 residues. The CDR3, as DNA: TGCGCCAGCAGCCCCGTGGGAGGAAACTCCCCCGGGGCCAACGTCCTGACTTTC. This codes for CASSPVGGNSPGANVLTF.

The chain uses TRBV14 and TRBJ1-3, with 7 bases lining up with TRBD1. Trimming removed 1 base from V and 3 bases from J; junction bases left unmatched: 3. The V gene's germline CDR1 is SGHDN and CDR2 FVKESK. This CDR3 is 15 amino acids long. CDR3 in amino acids: CASSQGRGLGNTIYF. For the CDR3, the DNA is TGTGCCAGCAGCCAAGGGAGGGGGCTTGGAAACACCATATATTTT.

This clone has a single count. The chain joins TRBV7-9 to TRBJ2-5, with D maybe TRBD1 (6 bases). Germline V gene sequence: CDR1 SEHNR, CDR2 FQNEAQ (reference sequence). Trimming shortened V by 4 bases and J by 3 bases, and 12 bases separated the two germline ends. The CDR3 consists of 14 residues. The CDR3 DNA is TGTGCCAGCAGCTCATCAGGGGTGGAAGAGACCCAGTACTTC. This gives the protein CASSSSGVEETQYF. Full variable domain (rest looked up from reference TRBV7-9 and TRBJ2-5): DTGVSQNPRHKITKRGQNVTFRCDPISEHNRLYWYRQTLGQGPEFLTYFQNEAQLEKSRLLSDRFSAERPKGSFSTLEIQRTEQGDSAMYLCASSSSGVEETQYFGPGTRLLVL.

This clone was seen only a few times. The J gene is TRBJ1-2, the V gene TRBV29-1, with 10 bases matching TRBD1. Trimming cost V 7 bases and J 9 bases; bases outside gene matches: 5. Germline V gene sequence: CDR1 SQVTM, CDR2 ANQGSEA. The CDR3 is 11 amino acids. The CDR3 spells CSAGTGDRYTF. The DNA for the CDR3 is TGCAGCGCCGGGACAGGGGATCGCTACACCTTC. The full variable domain, rest sourced from reference TRBV29-1 and TRBJ1-2, is SAVISQKPSRDICQRGTSLTIQCQVDSQVTMMFWYRQQPGQSLTLIATANQGSEATYESGFVIDKFPISRPNLTFSTLTVSNMSPEDSSIYLCSAGTGDRYTFGSGTRLTVV.

The chain employs TRBV25-1 and TRBJ1-2, with D perhaps TRBD1 (6 bases). The CDR3 extends over 13 amino acids. The germline V gene has CDR1 MGHDK and CDR2 SYGVNS. The V end lost 7 bases, the J end lost 9 bases, and 18 bases lay between the germline ends. The CDR3 nucleotides read TGTGCCAGCAAACCCGCCGGGGGGCCCCGCTACACCTTC. This translates into CASKPAGGPRYTF.

This clone has a single count. The chain links TRBV28 to TRBJ2-7, with TRBD1 matching over 8 bases. The CDR3 sequence is 13 residues long. The J segment lost 3 bases and the V segment lost 5 bases, leaving 3 bases of the junction unmatched. CDR1 is MDHEN and CDR2 is SYDVKM in the germline V gene. The CDR3 coding sequence is TGTGCCAGCAGTCGGGGGACAGGCTACGAGCAGTACTTC. It codes for CASSRGTGYEQYF.

The V call is TRBV6-5, the J call TRBJ2-7; TRBD1 matches at 7 bases. This CDR3 is 15 amino acids long. Unmatched junction bases numbered 6, after V lost 4 bases and J lost 0 bases. The germline gives CDR1 MNHEY, CDR2 SVGAGI. Here the CDR3 reads CASSSPGTVSYEQYF. Here the CDR3 DNA reads TGTGCCAGCAGTTCCCCCGGGACAGTCTCCTACGAGCAGTACTTC.